This entry lists 7 T cell receptor beta chains sequenced from one sample in a study of T cells in Graves' hyperthyroidism and ophthalmopathy. Researchers amplified the TCR beta CDR3 regions from RNA transcripts. A set of HTBI primers served as the primers for a first-round RT-PCR of the TCR CDR3. TCRdb re-derived calls from the multiplex PCR reads in MiXCR, one entry per CDR3 protein. The sample has hundreds of thousands of distinct CDR3 sequences; about 12% are singletons. Source material: blood. Receptors were obtained from a woman aged 18-29 years with Graves' hyperthyroidism.

The CDR3 bases are TGTGCCAGCAGTTCCGGGACAGGGGGCACCAAAAACATTCAGTACTTC. Translated, it gives CASSSGTGGTKNIQYF. The J gene is TRBJ2-4, the V gene TRBV28; 12 bases are shared with TRBD1. CDR1 and CDR2 (germline): MDHEN, SYDVKM. The V segment lost 4 bases and the J segment 2 bases; nucleotides outside the gene matches: 3. The CDR3 length is 16 residues.

This clonotype occurred a few times. This rearrangement joins TRBV19 to TRBJ1-1; TRBD1 might be the D (5 bases). Trimming removed 0 bases from V and 5 bases from J, with 10 bases in between. The CDR3 sequence is 14 residues long. Germline CDR1 and CDR2: LNHDA and SQIVND (reference sequence). The CDR3 region has the DNA TGTGCCAGTAGTATAGATTCAGGGCCGACTGAAGCTTTCTTT. Translation: CASSIDSGPTEAFF.

The chain links TRBV6-1 to TRBJ2-7; 9 nucleotides agree with TRBD2. With V trimmed by 6 bases and J by 5 bases, 11 bases remained unmatched. The CDR3 runs 15 residues. Germline V gene sequence: CDR1 MNHNS, CDR2 SASEGT. CDR3 protein: CASSQDGTSPHEQYF. The CDR3 DNA reads as TGTGCCAGCAGCCAAGACGGGACTAGCCCCCACGAGCAGTACTTC.

The rearrangement links TRBV29-1 to TRBJ2-5, with 8 bases matching TRBD1. V was pared by 4 bases and J by 1 base, with 14 bases of the junction left unmatched. The germline V gene has CDR1 SQVTM and CDR2 ANQGSEA. This CDR3 region has 17 residues. CDR3 amino acids: CSVAGGAASLTQETQYF. CDR3 bases: TGCAGCGTTGCAGGGGGCGCCGCATCTCTGACCCAAGAGACCCAGTACTTC.

This clonotype was seen a few times. J is TRBJ1-5 and V is TRBV19, with a possible D match to TRBD1 (6 bases). From germline, CDR1 is LNHDA and CDR2 SQIVND (reference sequence). V lost 4 bases and J 6 bases, leaving 13 bases between the germline ends. This CDR3 has 14 amino acids. The chain's CDR3 is CASSKTGAGQPQHF. The CDR3 DNA is TGTGCCAGTAGTAAAACGGGGGCGGGTCAGCCCCAGCATTTT.

This clonotype was seen ten or more times. The chain combines TRBV28 with TRBJ2-1; 8 bases match TRBD2. Looked up from germline, CDR1 is MDHEN and CDR2 is SYDVKM. The V gene end was trimmed by 5 bases and the J gene end by 8 bases; junction bases not matched to a gene: 17. The CDR3 consists of 17 residues. CDR3 protein: CASSPSEGRGASHEQFF. CDR3 DNA: TGTGCCAGCAGTCCGTCCGAGGGGCGGGGGGCGAGCCATGAGCAGTTCTTC.

The rearrangement uses TRBV28 and TRBJ1-1; 9 bases match TRBD1. Unmatched junction bases numbered 8, after V lost 3 bases and J lost 3 bases. CDR3 length: 16 residues. CDR1 MDHEN and CDR2 SYDVKM come from the germline V gene. DNA for the CDR3: TGTGCCAGCAGTTTCCCGAGGACAGGGGTGTACACTGAAGCTTTCTTT. The encoded protein is CASSFPRTGVYTEAFF. The entire variable domain, with the rest obtained from reference TRBV28 and TRBJ1-1, is as follows: DVKVTQSSRYLVKRTGEKVFLECVQDMDHENMFWYRQDPGLGLRLIYFSYDVKMKEKGDIPEGYSVSREKKERFSLILESASTNQTSMYLCASSFPRTGVYTEAFFGQGTRLTVV.